The clone carrying this T cell receptor (beta chain) has only a few counts. The antigen remains undetermined. No patient escaped relapse after autologous stem cell transplantation, and brentuximab vedotin exposure varied. Magnetic negative selection purified CD4+ T cells from thawed PBMCs. Complete response, partial response or progressive disease constituted the best response categories observed. Generated by immunoSEQ multiplex PCR, the TCRdb table keeps only in-frame clones and is missing some. Altogether about 35,000 clones are present, 90% being singletons, with the ten largest covering approximately 0.23%. The sample belongs to a study of PD-1 blockade in classical Hodgkin lymphoma. Study details: Patients had nivolumab dosed at 3 mg/kg, delivered intravenously every 2 weeks. General study points: Newly diagnosed patients had baseline TCR diversity that was reportedly lower than that of healthy donors. Nothing has yet pinned down what causes the repertoire differences, possibly disease activity or prior therapy.

This TCR derives from a human donor with classical Hodgkin lymphoma. The source material was CD4+ T cells from blood, sampled at baseline.

The CDR3: CASSLAGARYGYTF. The CDR3 bases are TGTGCCAGCAGCTTAGCAGGGGCCCGCTATGGCTACACCTTC. The rearrangement links TRBV7-9 to TRBJ1-2; TRBD1 is a possible D gene (5 bases). Germline V CDR1 and CDR2: SEHNR, FQNEAQ (reference sequence). V was shortened by 0 bases and J by 4 bases, with 9 bases between the two germline ends. This CDR3 comprises 14 residues. Together with reference TRBV7-9 and TRBJ1-2, the CDR3 gives the full variable domain: DTGVSQNPRHKITKRGQNVTFRCDPISEHNRLYWYRQTLGQGPEFLTYFQNEAQLEKSRLLSDRFSAERPKGSFSTLEIQRTEQGDSAMYLCASSLAGARYGYTFGSGTRLTVV.